What follows is one T cell receptor (beta chain) and its context. Antigen unknown. This specimen belongs to a study of cytotoxic CD8 clonotypes in ibrutinib-treated CLL. Across the whole study: After a median roughly 12 months on treatment (6 to 36), response samples were drawn.

Germline CDR1 reads LGHNA; CDR2 reads YNFKEQ. The CDR3 has 14 amino acids. J lost 4 bases, V lost 4 bases, and 4 bases had no gene match. Study conclusions and caveats: Public clonotypes showed up rarely, and on treatment they shrank or held steady. Baseline levels were approached again at progression, after clonality had risen at ibrutinib response. Sustained-remission and progressing patients' sampling times differed.

The table came from immunoSEQ multiplex PCR; TCRdb's copy has only in-frame clones and leaves some out. The profile covers 140,000 or so clones, with around three quarters appearing a single time and 13% taken by the ten largest. The V gene is TRBV4-2, the J gene TRBJ1-2; 9 positions match TRBD1. The material was PBMCs, obtained after 12 months of ibrutinib treatment. The clonotype was recovered from a human donor with chronic lymphocytic leukemia. CDR3 protein: CASSRGTGTYGYTF. The CDR3 region has the DNA TGTGCCAGCAGCCGAGGGACAGGGACCTATGGCTACACCTTC.